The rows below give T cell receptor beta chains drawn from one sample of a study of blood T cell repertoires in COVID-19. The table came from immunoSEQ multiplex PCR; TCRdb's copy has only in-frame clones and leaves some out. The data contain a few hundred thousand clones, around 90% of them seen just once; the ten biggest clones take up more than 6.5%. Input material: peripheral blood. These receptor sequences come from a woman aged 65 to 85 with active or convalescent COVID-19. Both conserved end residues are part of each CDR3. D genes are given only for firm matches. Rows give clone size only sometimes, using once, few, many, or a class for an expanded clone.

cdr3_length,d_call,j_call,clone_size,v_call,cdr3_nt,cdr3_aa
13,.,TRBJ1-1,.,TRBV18,TGTGCCAGCCTCTTTACAGGAGACACTGAAGCTTTCTTT,CASLFTGDTEAFF
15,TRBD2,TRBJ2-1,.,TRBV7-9,TGTGCCAGCAGCCGGACTAGCGGGGGTGTACATGAGCAGTTCTTC,CASSRTSGGVHEQFF
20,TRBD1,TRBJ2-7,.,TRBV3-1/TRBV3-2,TGTGCCAGCAGCCAGGCGAAAAAAGGACCCGGGACAGGGGAAGGCTACGAGCAGTACTTC,CASSQAKKGPGTGEGYEQYF
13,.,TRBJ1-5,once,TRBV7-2,TGTGCCAGCAGCCGTACAGGTTTTCAGCCCCAGCATTTT,CASSRTGFQPQHF
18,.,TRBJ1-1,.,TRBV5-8,TGTGCCAGCAGCCAGACCACAGGGCTGGGTTCTATATACACTGAAGCTTTCTTT,CASSQTTGLGSIYTEAFF
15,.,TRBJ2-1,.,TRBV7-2,TGTGCCAGCAGCTCTGCTCGGGGGGCATACAATGAGCAGTTCTTC,CASSSARGAYNEQFF
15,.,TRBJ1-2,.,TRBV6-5,TGTGCCAGCAGTCCCCGGGAAGGGTCCTTTTATGGCTACACCTTC,CASSPREGSFYGYTF
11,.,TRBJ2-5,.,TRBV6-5,TGTGCCAGCAGTTCCGGGGAGACCCAGTACTTC,CASSSGETQYF
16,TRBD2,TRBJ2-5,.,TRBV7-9,TGTGCCAGCAGCCCGCGGACTAGCGGGGGGGTCGAGACCCAGTACTTC,CASSPRTSGGVETQYF
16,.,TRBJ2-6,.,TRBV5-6,TGTGCCAGCAGCTTGGAATCCCTCTCTGGGGCCAACGTCCTGACTTTC,CASSLESLSGANVLTF
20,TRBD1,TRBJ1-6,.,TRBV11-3,TGTGCCAGTACCCCAAGGGAGGGGACAGGTGTGAAATCCTTGGATTCACCCCTCCACTTT,CASTPREGTGVKSLDSPLHF
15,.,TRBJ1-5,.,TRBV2,TGTGCCAGCAGAATACGGAGTCTTAGCAATCAGCCCCAGCATTTT,CASRIRSLSNQPQHF
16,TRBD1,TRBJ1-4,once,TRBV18,TGTGCCAGCTCACCCAACAGACAGGGACTCCCTGAAAAACTGTTTTTT,CASSPNRQGLPEKLFF
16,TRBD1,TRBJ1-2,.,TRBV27,TGTACCAGCAGTGCGGGACAGGGGATCACTAACTATGGCTACACCTTC,CTSSAGQGITNYGYTF
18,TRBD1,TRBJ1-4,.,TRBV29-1,TGCAGCGCGGACCTACTAACCACAGGGGAAGGAACTAATGAAAAACTGTTTTTT,CSADLLTTGEGTNEKLFF
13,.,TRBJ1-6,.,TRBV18,TGTGCCAGCTCCCCAAAAGCCGGAGGCGACCTCAACTTT,CASSPKAGGDLNF
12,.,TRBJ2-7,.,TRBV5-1,TGCGCCAGCAGCTTCCAGGGTTACGAGCAGTACTTC,CASSFQGYEQYF
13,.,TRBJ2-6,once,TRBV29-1,TGCAGCGTCCTCCCGGCTGGGGCCAACGTCCTGACTTTC,CSVLPAGANVLTF
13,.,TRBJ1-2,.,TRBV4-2,TGTGCCAGCAGCCAAGTTAACAGCTATGGCTACACCTTC,CASSQVNSYGYTF
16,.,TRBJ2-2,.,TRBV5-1,TGCGCCAGCAGCCTGGCCGGCCGGGCGAACACCGGGGAGCTGTTTTTT,CASSLAGRANTGELFF
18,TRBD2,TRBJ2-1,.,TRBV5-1,TGCGCCAGCAGCCCCTTCACTAGCGGGGGGGCTCTGTCCAATGAGCAGTTCTTC,CASSPFTSGGALSNEQFF
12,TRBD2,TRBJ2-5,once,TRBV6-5,TGTGCCAGCACCCAACCGGGAGGGAACCTGTACTTC,CASTQPGGNLYF
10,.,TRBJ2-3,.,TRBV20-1,TGCAGTGCTGCGAGAGATACGCAGTATTTT,CSAARDTQYF
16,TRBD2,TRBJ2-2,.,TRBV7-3,TGTGCCAGCAGTACAGGGACTAGCGGGGCCCCCGGGGAGCTGTTTTTT,CASSTGTSGAPGELFF
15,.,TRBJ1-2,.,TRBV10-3,TGTGCCATCAGTGGGAGACAGCAACTCAACTATGGCTACACCTTC,CAISGRQQLNYGYTF
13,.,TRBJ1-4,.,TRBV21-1,TGTGCCAGCAAATGGCGGCTTAATGAAAAACTGTTTTTT,CASKWRLNEKLFF
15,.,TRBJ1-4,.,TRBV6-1,TGTGCCAGCAGTGAAGCGCGGATCTCCCAAAGGGGACTGTTTTTT,CASSEARISQRGLFF